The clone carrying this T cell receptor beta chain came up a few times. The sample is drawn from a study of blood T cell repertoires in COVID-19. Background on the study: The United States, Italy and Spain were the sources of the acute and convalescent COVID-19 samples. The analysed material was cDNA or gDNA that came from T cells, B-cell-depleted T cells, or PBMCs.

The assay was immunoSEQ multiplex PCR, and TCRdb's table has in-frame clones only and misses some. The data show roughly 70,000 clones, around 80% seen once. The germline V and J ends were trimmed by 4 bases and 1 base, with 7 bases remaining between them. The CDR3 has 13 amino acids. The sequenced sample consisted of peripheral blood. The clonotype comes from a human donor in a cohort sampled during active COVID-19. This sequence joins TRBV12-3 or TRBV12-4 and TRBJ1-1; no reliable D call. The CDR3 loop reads CASSSTQNTEAFF. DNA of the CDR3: TGTGCCAGCAGTTCAACACAGAACACTGAAGCTTTCTTT.